This TCR beta chain was obtained from a study of identifying expanded T cells in peripheral blood. Findings and caveats of the study: Clone count variance between approximately 2-week samples rose with total template count. About 1.2 clones differed between technical replicates, versus about 15 and 19 over time.

No infections or other immune events were documented during collection. Profiling relied on immunoSEQ multiplex PCR, and the TCRdb table lists in-frame clones only, not all of them. The sample has approximately 100,000 clones, around nine tenths seen once; the top ten hold about 3.9%. Details on this clone: Its specificity is unknown.

This TCR was sampled from a person aged 18-70 years in good health. The source material was blood.

As DNA, the CDR3 is TGTGCCAGCAGCCCCCTGGGACAGGGCGGTACGGACACCGGGGAGCTGTTTTTT. Encoded protein: CASSPLGQGGTDTGELFF. The rearrangement uses TRBV5-4 and TRBJ2-2, with 9 bases matching TRBD1. The germline gives CDR1 SGHNT, CDR2 YYREEE (reference sequence). This CDR3 comprises 18 residues. V lost 4 bases, J lost 3 bases, and 13 bases stayed unmatched.